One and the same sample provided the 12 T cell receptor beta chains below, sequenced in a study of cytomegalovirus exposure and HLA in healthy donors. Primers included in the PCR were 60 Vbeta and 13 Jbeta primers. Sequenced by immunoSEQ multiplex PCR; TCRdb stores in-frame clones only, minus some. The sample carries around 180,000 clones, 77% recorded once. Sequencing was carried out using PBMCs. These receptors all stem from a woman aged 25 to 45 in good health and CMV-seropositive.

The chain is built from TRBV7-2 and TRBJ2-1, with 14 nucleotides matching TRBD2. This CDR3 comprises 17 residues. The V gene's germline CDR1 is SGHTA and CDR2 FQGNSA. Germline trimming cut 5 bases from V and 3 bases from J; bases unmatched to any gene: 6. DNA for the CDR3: TGTGCCAGCAGCGGGGGACTAGCGGGAGTAGTCTACAATGAGCAGTTCTTC. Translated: CASSGGLAGVVYNEQFF.

The CDR3 coding sequence is TGTGCCACCACCAAAGACAGGCGAGAGACCCAGTACTTC. As protein: CATTKDRRETQYF. This chain links TRBV15 with TRBJ2-5; tentatively, D is TRBD1 (6 bases). V lost 7 bases to trimming and J lost 4 bases, with 13 bases between them. CDR1 and CDR2 from the germline V gene are LNHNV and YYDKDF (reference sequence). The CDR3 extends over 13 amino acids.

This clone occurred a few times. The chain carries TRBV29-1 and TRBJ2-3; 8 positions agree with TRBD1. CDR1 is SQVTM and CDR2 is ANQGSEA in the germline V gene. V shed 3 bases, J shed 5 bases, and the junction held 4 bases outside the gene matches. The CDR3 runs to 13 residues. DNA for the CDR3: TGCAGCGTTGATCCCAGGGGGCGAGATACGCAGTATTTT. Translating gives CSVDPRGRDTQYF.

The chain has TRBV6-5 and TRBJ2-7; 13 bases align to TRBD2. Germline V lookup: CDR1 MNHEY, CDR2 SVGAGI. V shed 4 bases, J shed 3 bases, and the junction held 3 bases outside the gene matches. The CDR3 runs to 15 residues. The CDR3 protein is CASSWTSGRIYEQYF. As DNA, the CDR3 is TGTGCCAGCAGTTGGACTAGCGGGAGAATCTACGAGCAGTACTTC.

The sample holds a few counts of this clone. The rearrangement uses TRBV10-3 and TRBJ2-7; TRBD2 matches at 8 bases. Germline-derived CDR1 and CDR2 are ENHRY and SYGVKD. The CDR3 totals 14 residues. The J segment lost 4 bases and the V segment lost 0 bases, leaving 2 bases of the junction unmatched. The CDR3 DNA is TGTGCCATCAGTGAGTCCCAGCGGGAGTACGAGCAGTACTTC. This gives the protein CAISESQREYEQYF.

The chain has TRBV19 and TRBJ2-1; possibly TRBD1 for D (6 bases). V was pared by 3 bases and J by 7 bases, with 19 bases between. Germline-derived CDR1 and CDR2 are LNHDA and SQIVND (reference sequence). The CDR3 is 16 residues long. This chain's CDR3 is CASSILRADRSNEQFF. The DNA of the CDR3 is TGTGCCAGTAGTATCCTTAGGGCGGACAGAAGTAATGAGCAGTTCTTC.

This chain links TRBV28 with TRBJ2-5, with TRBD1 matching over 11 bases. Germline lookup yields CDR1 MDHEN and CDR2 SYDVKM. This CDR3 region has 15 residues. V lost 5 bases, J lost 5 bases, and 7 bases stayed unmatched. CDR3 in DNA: TGTGCCAGCAGTAGATTGGGACAGGGGGGCGAGACCCAGTACTTC. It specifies CASSRLGQGGETQYF.

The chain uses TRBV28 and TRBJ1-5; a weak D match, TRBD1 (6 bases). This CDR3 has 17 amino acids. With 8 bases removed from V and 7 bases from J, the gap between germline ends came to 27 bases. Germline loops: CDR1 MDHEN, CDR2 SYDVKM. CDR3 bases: TGTGCCAGCGTATCTGAGGGGGGGGACATAATCGGCCAGCCCCAGCATTTT. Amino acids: CASVSEGGDIIGQPQHF.

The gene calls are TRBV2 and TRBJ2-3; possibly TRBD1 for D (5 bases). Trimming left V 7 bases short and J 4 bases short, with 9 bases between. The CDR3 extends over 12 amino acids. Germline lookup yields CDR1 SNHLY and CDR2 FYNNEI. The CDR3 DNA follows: TGTGCCAGCACCCCACAGGCAGATACGCAGTATTTT. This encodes CASTPQADTQYF.

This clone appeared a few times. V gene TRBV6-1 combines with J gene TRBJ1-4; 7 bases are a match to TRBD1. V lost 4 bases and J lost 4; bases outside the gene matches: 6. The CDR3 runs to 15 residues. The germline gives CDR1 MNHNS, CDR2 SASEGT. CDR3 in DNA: TGTGCCAGCAGTGCCCAGACAGGGCTTAATGAAAAACTGTTTTTT. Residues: CASSAQTGLNEKLFF.

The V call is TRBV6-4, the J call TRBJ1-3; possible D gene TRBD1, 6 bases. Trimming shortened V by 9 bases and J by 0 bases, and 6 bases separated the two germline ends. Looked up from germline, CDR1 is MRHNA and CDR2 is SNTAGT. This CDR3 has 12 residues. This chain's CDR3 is CARGGSGNTIYF. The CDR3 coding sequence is TGTGCCAGAGGGGGCTCTGGAAACACCATATATTTT.

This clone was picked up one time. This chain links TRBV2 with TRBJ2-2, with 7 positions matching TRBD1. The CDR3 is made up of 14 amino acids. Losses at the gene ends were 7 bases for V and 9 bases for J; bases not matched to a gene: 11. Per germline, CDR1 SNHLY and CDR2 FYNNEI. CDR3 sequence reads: CASNRQGPWRELFF. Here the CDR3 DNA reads TGTGCCAGCAACCGACAGGGCCCTTGGCGGGAGCTGTTTTTT.